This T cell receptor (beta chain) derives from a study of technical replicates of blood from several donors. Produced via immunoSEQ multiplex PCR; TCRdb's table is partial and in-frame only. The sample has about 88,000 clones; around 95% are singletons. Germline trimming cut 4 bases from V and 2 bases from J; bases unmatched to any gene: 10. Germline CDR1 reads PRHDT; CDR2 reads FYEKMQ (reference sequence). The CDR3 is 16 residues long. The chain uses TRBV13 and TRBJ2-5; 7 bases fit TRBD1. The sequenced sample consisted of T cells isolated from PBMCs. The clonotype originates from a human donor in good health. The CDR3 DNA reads TGTGCCAGCAGCTCCGCCGACAGGGCCATTCAAGAGACCCAGTACTTC. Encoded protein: CASSSADRAIQETQYF.